This entry features one TCR beta chain sequence. Its antigen is currently unknown. Clones were sequenced by immunoSEQ multiplex PCR, and TCRdb holds only the in-frame ones, with some missing. The sample has roughly 61,000 clones, over 80% seen once. The data belong to a study of OX40 agonist ivuxolimab in advanced cancers. Blood was sampled at baseline, cycle 4 day 1, and cycle 7 day 1. V dropped 0 bases and J dropped 2; count of bases not matched to a gene: 9. The germline gives CDR1 SGDLS, CDR2 YYNGEE. The CDR3 runs 18 residues. Whole-study results and caveats: Certain nonresponders likewise exhibited a low normalized T-cell clonal expansion. The mean number of expanded clones was higher in CD8+ T cells than in CD4+.

The material was CD4+ or CD8+ T cells sorted from blood, obtained in a trial of the OX40 agonist ivuxolimab. The rearrangement uses TRBV9 and TRBJ2-2; 8 nucleotides match TRBD1. The sequence was collected from an adult with an advanced solid tumor such as melanoma, head and neck, liver or kidney cancer. CDR3 in amino acids: CASSVAPPTGANTGELFF. The CDR3 coding sequence is TGTGCCAGCAGCGTAGCCCCACCGACAGGGGCTAACACCGGGGAGCTGTTTTTT.